The clone carrying this TCR beta chain is medium-sized. Germline lookup yields CDR1 SQVTM and CDR2 ANQGSEA. This CDR3 spans 13 amino acids. The data were obtained in a study of patients and donors after allogeneic stem cell transplantation. From the RT-PCR reads, TCRdb called clonotypes with MiXCR, one entry per CDR3 protein. The sample holds 550 to 650 distinct CDR3 sequences, approximately 2.4% seen once. The chain is built from TRBV29-1 and TRBJ1-1; 7 bases align to TRBD1. The origin of this receptor is a human donor who was either an allogeneic HSCT recipient or a stem cell or donor lymphocyte infusion donor (not recorded which). It is not recorded whose cells these are; they may come from a transplant donor. The sequencing sample was made of blood, either unsorted or a sorted T cell fraction (not recorded which). CDR3 loop: CRAEGQINTEAFF. The CDR3 nucleotides are TGCAGAGCTGAGGGACAGATTAACACTGAAGCTTTCTTT. The full variable domain, in which reference TRBV29-1 and TRBJ1-1 provide the parts outside the CDR3, is SAVISQKPSRDICQRGTSLTIQCQVDSQVTMMFWYRQQPGQSLTLIATANQGSEATYESGFVIDKFPISRPNLTFSTLTVSNMSPEDSSIYLCRAEGQINTEAFFGQGTRLTVV.